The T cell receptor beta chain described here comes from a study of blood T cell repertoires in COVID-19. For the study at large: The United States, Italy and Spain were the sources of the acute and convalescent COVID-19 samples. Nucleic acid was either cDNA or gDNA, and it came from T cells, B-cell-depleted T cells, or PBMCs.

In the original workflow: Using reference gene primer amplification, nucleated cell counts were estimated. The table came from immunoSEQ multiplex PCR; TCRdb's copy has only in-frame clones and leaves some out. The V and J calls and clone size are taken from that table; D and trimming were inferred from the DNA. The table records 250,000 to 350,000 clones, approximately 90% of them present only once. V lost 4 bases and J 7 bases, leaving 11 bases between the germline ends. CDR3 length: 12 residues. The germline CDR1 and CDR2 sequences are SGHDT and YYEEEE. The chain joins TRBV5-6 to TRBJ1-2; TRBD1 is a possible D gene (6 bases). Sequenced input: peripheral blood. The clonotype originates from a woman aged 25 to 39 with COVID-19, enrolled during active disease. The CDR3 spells CASSLRGIGYTF. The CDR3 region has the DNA TGTGCCAGCAGCCTCAGGGGTATTGGCTACACCTTC.